This T cell receptor beta chain was documented in a study of cytomegalovirus exposure and HLA in healthy donors. In the study overall: The 500 to 750 first-cohort repertoires and the roughly 120 validation repertoires shared the same platform, a later analysis reported. Study outcomes and limitations: Most TCR sequences were uncommon, yet certain public TCRs appeared in many donors.

The data were produced by immunoSEQ multiplex PCR, yet TCRdb's version contains in-frame clones alone and is incomplete. The sample records hundreds of thousands of clones, 86% being singletons. Germline trimming cut 3 bases from V and 5 bases from J; bases unmatched to any gene: 2. Looked up from germline, CDR1 is KGHSH and CDR2 is LQKENI. This CDR3 is built from 14 residues. This clone has just a few counts. Its antigen remains unidentified. Other DNA sequences of this sample code for an identical CDR3. The rearrangement joins TRBV18 to TRBJ2-4, with 9 bases matching TRBD1. Sequencing input: PBMCs. This TCR was sampled from a woman aged 18 to 35 in good health and CMV-seronegative. CDR3 in amino acids: CASSPRTGENIQYF. Written as DNA, the CDR3 is TGTGCCAGCTCACCCAGGACAGGGGAAAACATTCAGTACTTC.